This T cell receptor beta chain was captured in a study of CXCR3-negative and CXCR3-positive naive CD8 T cells. Study-wide background: A total of roughly 140 million TRB reads was generated, with about 1.5 +/- 0.3 million per library.

UMI labels and 5' RACE were used to prepare the TRB cDNA libraries. TCRdb re-called the 5' RACE reads and catalogs CDR3 proteins one per entry, DNA excluded. Its clone listing holds roughly 120,000 distinct CDR3 sequences. Study results and caveats: In both naive subsets diversity was comparably high, whereas memory CD8+ cells showed much lower diversity. Naive cells that were CXCR3-positive had more hydrophobic TRB CDR3s (compared with CXCR3-negative naive cells). Within a donor, both naive subsets shared TRBV-TRBJ usage, unlike memory cells.

The CDR3 runs to 14 residues. For this clonotype: Its antigen is unknown.

The chain couples TRBV12-3 or TRBV12-4 to TRBJ2-1; absent DNA, TCRdb's TRBD2 call cannot be checked. This TCR was sampled from a human donor in good health. Some clones in this sample may be carry-over from other donors' samples. Source material: naive CXCR3+ CD8+ T cells from blood. Subset reported: CD45RO-CCR7+CD27+CD95- naive CD8+ T cells expressing CXCR3 (TNR3+). The chain's CDR3 is CASNSGTRISEQFF.